A single sample gave rise to the 26 T cell receptor beta chains below, sequenced in a study of shared clonotypes between healthy human individuals. TCRdb keeps only in-frame clones here, not all; method: immunoSEQ multiplex PCR. The sample holds some 1.5 million clones, 95% to 99% seen once. The source material was naive CD4+ T cells sorted from blood. Sample subset: CD45RA+ positively selected. Receptors originate from a man aged 30 to 45 in good health.

The V and J genes are TRBV29-1 and TRBJ2-1; 14 positions agree with TRBD2. J lost 0 bases, V lost 7 bases, and 14 bases had no gene match. The CDR3 is 19 residues long. CDR1 and CDR2 from the germline V gene are SQVTM and ANQGSEA. The CDR3 loop is CSGARGTSGSLSSYNEQFF. CDR3 nucleotides: TGCAGCGGTGCGAGGGGGACTAGCGGGAGTTTAAGCTCCTACAATGAGCAGTTCTTC.

The gene calls are TRBV28 and TRBJ2-6; no clear D. This CDR3 spans 14 amino acids. Germline-derived CDR1 and CDR2 are MDHEN and SYDVKM. Trimming stripped 7 bases from V and 1 base from J, with 8 bases between. The CDR3 nucleotides are TGTGCCAGCACCATATCTTCTGGGGCCAACGTCCTGACTTTC. Translating gives CASTISSGANVLTF.

The genes are TRBV6-6 and TRBJ1-1, with D possibly being TRBD1 (5 bases). CDR1 and CDR2 (germline): MNHNY, SVGAGI (reference sequence). V was pared by 5 bases and J by 2 bases, with 12 bases between. The CDR3 runs to 14 residues. CDR3 sequence: CASSNQGANTEAFF. For the CDR3, the DNA is TGTGCCAGCAGTAATCAGGGAGCCAACACTGAAGCTTTCTTT.

CDR3 DNA: TGTGCCAGCAGTGCGGGGACAGGGAACGAGCAGTACTTC. The encoded protein is CASSAGTGNEQYF. J is TRBJ2-7 and V is TRBV2, with 9 positions matching TRBD1. The trim removed 4 bases at V and 5 bases at J, leaving 3 bases unmatched. This CDR3 is 13 amino acids long. Germline CDR1 SNHLY, CDR2 FYNNEI.

As to this clone: Other DNA sequences in this specimen translate into the identical CDR3. The chain links TRBV7-2 to TRBJ2-1, with 11 bases identical to TRBD2. This CDR3 is 15 amino acids long. CDR1 and CDR2 (germline): SGHTA, FQGNSA. V lost 5 bases, J lost 7 bases, and 7 bases stayed unmatched. In DNA, the CDR3 is TGTGCCAGCAGCCTACGGCTAGCGGGAGGAAATGAGCAGTTCTTC. Its protein is CASSLRLAGGNEQFF.

The chain is built from TRBV28 and TRBJ2-6; 7 nucleotides align to TRBD1. The germline gives CDR1 MDHEN, CDR2 SYDVKM. Trimming at V came to 5 bases and at J to 2 bases, leaving 3 bases not matched to a gene. This CDR3 spans 15 amino acids. CDR3 sequence: CASSRDRAGANVLTF. The CDR3 DNA is TGTGCCAGCAGTCGAGACAGGGCTGGGGCCAACGTCCTGACTTTC. The full variable domain, its missing parts supplied by reference TRBV28 and TRBJ2-6, is DVKVTQSSRYLVKRTGEKVFLECVQDMDHENMFWYRQDPGLGLRLIYFSYDVKMKEKGDIPEGYSVSREKKERFSLILESASTNQTSMYLCASSRDRAGANVLTFGAGSRLTVL.

This sequence joins TRBV10-1 and TRBJ2-1; the match to TRBD2 covers 10 bases. The CDR3 totals 13 residues. Per the germline V gene, CDR1 is WNHNN and CDR2 is SYGVQD (reference sequence). V lost 9 bases, J lost 9 bases, and 8 bases stayed unmatched. The DNA of the CDR3 is TGCGCCAGTCGTCTAGCGGGAGATGGTGAGCAGTTCTTC. Its protein product is CASRLAGDGEQFF.

J is TRBJ1-1 and V is TRBV9; no firm D call. V was trimmed by 0 bases and J by 4 bases, leaving 10 bases between them. CDR3 length: 14 amino acids. The germline V gene encodes CDR1 SGDLS and CDR2 YYNGEE. The CDR3 loop reads CASSVASGLTEAFF. CDR3 in DNA: TGTGCCAGCAGCGTAGCGTCCGGGCTCACTGAAGCTTTCTTT.

The rearrangement joins TRBV9 to TRBJ2-2; TRBD2 aligns across 13 bases. Germline lookup yields CDR1 SGDLS and CDR2 YYNGEE. This CDR3 contains 20 residues. Losses at the gene ends were 0 bases for V and 6 bases for J; bases not matched to a gene: 14. CDR3 region: CASSVEPPRGLAGKAGELFF. CDR3 DNA: TGTGCCAGCAGCGTAGAACCCCCCAGGGGACTAGCGGGGAAGGCCGGGGAGCTGTTTTTT.

The chain recombines TRBV19 with TRBJ1-5; D is ambiguous. V lost 6 bases and J 5 bases, leaving 11 bases between the germline ends. Germline assignment: CDR1 LNHDA and CDR2 SQIVND (reference sequence). CDR3 length equals 13 residues. The CDR3 nucleotides are TGTGCCAGTAGATATTCGATCGATCAGCCCCAGCATTTT. Translated, it gives CASRYSIDQPQHF.

This clone was observed a single time. CDR3 bases: TGTGCCAGCGTTTTCTCATGGCCCTTCCAAGAGACCCAGTACTTC. As protein: CASVFSWPFQETQYF. The J gene is TRBJ2-5, the V gene TRBV5-8; D is ambiguous. The CDR3 loop spans 15 amino acids. CDR1 and CDR2 (germline): SGHTS, YDEGEE. The germline V and J ends were trimmed by 7 bases and 1 base, with 17 bases remaining between them.

This chain joins TRBV11-3 and TRBJ2-1; D is tentatively TRBD1 or TRBD2 (7 bases each). From germline, CDR1 is SGHNT and CDR2 YENEEA. Between the trimmed V and J ends, which lost 0 bases and 2 bases, there was a span of 14 bases. CDR3 length: 17 residues. CDR3 nucleotides: TGTGCCAGCAGCTTAGAGGGAGGGACAGCGACCTACAATGAGCAGTTCTTC. It yields the protein CASSLEGGTATYNEQFF.

V is TRBV2 and J is TRBJ2-7, with D possibly being TRBD2 (6 bases). This CDR3 has 15 amino acids. Germline loops: CDR1 SNHLY, CDR2 FYNNEI. V was cut by 10 bases and J by 2 bases, with 21 bases left in between. The CDR3 protein is CAISSNRDSTYEQYF. Written as DNA, the CDR3 is TGTGCCATATCCTCAAACCGGGACTCGACCTACGAGCAGTACTTC.

The chain uses TRBV6-5 and TRBJ1-1; D is undetermined. V dropped 7 bases and J dropped 3 bases, with 12 bases sitting between them. Germline CDR1 is MNHEY and CDR2 is SVGAGI. The CDR3 has 13 residues. The CDR3 DNA sequence: TGTGCCAGCAAAAAGATAGTTTACACTGAAGCTTTCTTT. Protein product: CASKKIVYTEAFF.

The chain is built from TRBV10-3 and TRBJ1-5, with D hard to call. The CDR3 totals 13 residues. Trimming cost V 9 bases and J 2 bases, with 11 bases left between them. Germline V lookup: CDR1 ENHRY, CDR2 SYGVKD. CDR3 sequence reads: CAIAVEGNQPQHF. DNA for the CDR3: TGTGCCATTGCGGTAGAGGGCAATCAGCCCCAGCATTTT.

As to this clone: The same CDR3 arises from other DNA sequences in this sample as well. The chain carries TRBV6-5 and TRBJ2-1; 8 positions match TRBD2. Unmatched junction bases numbered 1, after V lost 2 bases and J lost 1 base. This CDR3 has 15 residues. Germline CDR1 is MNHEY and CDR2 is SVGAGI. CDR3 DNA: TGTGCCAGCAGTTACCGCGGGAGGTCCTACAATGAGCAGTTCTTC. This codes for CASSYRGRSYNEQFF.

The chain recombines TRBV5-8 with TRBJ2-7; D not resolved. There are 16 residues in the CDR3. The V gene lost 4 bases and the J gene lost 4 bases, with 21 bases spanning the gap. Germline V gene data show CDR1 as SGHTS and CDR2 as YDEGEE. Written as DNA, the CDR3 is TGTGCCAGCAGCCCGCCGGCAGATCGCGTGGTATACGAGCAGTACTTC. It translates to CASSPPADRVVYEQYF.

Remarks on this clone: Other DNA sequences of this sample code for an identical CDR3. V gene TRBV29-1 combines with J gene TRBJ2-7; TRBD1 matches 9 bases. In germline, CDR1 is SQVTM, CDR2 ANQGSEA. Trimming cost V 7 bases and J 2 bases; bases outside gene matches: 3. The CDR3 has 12 residues. The CDR3 reads CSAGTGPYEQYF. In DNA, the CDR3 is TGCAGCGCAGGGACAGGGCCCTACGAGCAGTACTTC.

This clone was seen once. This sequence joins TRBV9 and TRBJ2-5; 14 nucleotides match TRBD2. The end of the DNA fits TRBJ2-7 better, so the J call may be wrong. Germline V gives CDR1 SGDLS, CDR2 YYNGEE. This CDR3 is 16 amino acids long. CDR3 protein: CASSPRTSGRWYEQYF. Written as DNA, the CDR3 is TGTGCCAGCAGCCCGAGGACTAGCGGGAGGTGGTACGAGCAGTACTTC.

V is TRBV7-2 and J is TRBJ2-1; unclear D gene. Trimming cost V 2 bases and J 1 base, with 9 bases left between them. The CDR3 totals 15 residues. Germline lookup yields CDR1 SGHTA and CDR2 FQGNSA. The CDR3 region is CASSLRLGSYNEQFF. Written as DNA, the CDR3 is TGTGCCAGCAGCTTAAGGTTGGGATCCTACAATGAGCAGTTCTTC.

This chain links TRBV6-1 with TRBJ1-2; D gene uncertain. The CDR3 runs 14 residues. The germline V and J ends were trimmed by 2 bases and 1 base, with 8 bases remaining between them. Germline V lookup: CDR1 MNHNS, CDR2 SASEGT. In DNA form, the CDR3 reads TGTGCCAGCAGTGAACGCGGCAATAACTATGGCTACACCTTC. The encoded protein is CASSERGNNYGYTF.

The V call is TRBV5-1, the J call TRBJ2-1, with TRBD1 matching 8 bases. This CDR3 is built from 15 residues. CDR1 SGHRS and CDR2 YFSETQ come from the germline V gene. Trimming cost V 3 bases and J 2 bases; bases outside gene matches: 4. CDR3 in amino acids: CASSSGQGTYNEQFF. In DNA, the CDR3 is TGCGCCAGCAGCTCTGGACAGGGAACCTACAATGAGCAGTTCTTC. The entire variable domain, with the rest obtained from reference TRBV5-1 and TRBJ2-1, is as follows: KAGVTQTPRYLIKTRGQQVTLSCSPISGHRSVSWYQQTPGQGLQFLFEYFSETQRNKGNFPGRFSGRQFSNSRSEMNVSTLELGDSALYLCASSSGQGTYNEQFFGPGTRLTVL.

In regard to this clone: Different DNA sequences within this sample yield the same CDR3. The chain carries TRBV11-3 and TRBJ2-1; D unclear. The CDR3 spans 11 residues. Germline values: CDR1 SGHNT, CDR2 YENEEA. V was clipped by 1 base and J by 10 bases, with 5 bases between them. CDR3 coding DNA: TGTGCCAGCAGCTTAGCAAACGAGCAGTTCTTC. It translates to CASSLANEQFF.

CDR3 residues: CASSLLLAYEQYF. As DNA, the CDR3 is TGTGCCAGCAGCTTGCTATTGGCCTACGAGCAGTACTTC. The chain employs TRBV5-6 and TRBJ2-7, with no clear D. V was clipped by 1 base and J by 2 bases, with 7 bases between them. The CDR3 has 13 amino acids. Germline CDR1 is SGHDT and CDR2 is YYEEEE.

The chain employs TRBV28 and TRBJ2-3; D gene unclear. CDR1 and CDR2 (germline): MDHEN, SYDVKM. V shed 4 bases and J shed 2 bases, with 16 bases lying between them. This CDR3 comprises 16 residues. CDR3 in amino acids: CASSYHPPNPTDTQYF. For the CDR3, the DNA is TGTGCCAGCAGTTATCACCCCCCAAACCCCACAGATACGCAGTATTTT.

This chain joins TRBV10-3 and TRBJ2-5; D is possibly TRBD1 or TRBD2 (7 bases each). The CDR3 is 13 residues long. Germline V CDR1 and CDR2: ENHRY, SYGVKD. Between the trimmed V and J ends, which lost 11 bases and 5 bases, there was a span of 18 bases. The CDR3 sequence is CASRGGRLETQYF. The CDR3 bases are TGTGCCTCCAGGGGGGGGCGTCTTGAGACCCAGTACTTC.